This entry features one TCR beta chain sequence. As yet, its antigen is unknown. The CDR3 length is 15 residues. The V gene's germline CDR1 is MNHNS and CDR2 SASEGT. Deletions cut 1 base from V and 4 bases from J, with 11 bases between. This sample was included in a study of identical twins. Overall study results and limits: Beta out-of-frame sequences showed weaker excess twin sharing. One should note that invariant MAIT and iNKT cells could partly confound zero-insertion analyses.

MiXCR, run by TCRdb on the 5' RACE reads, gives a single entry per CDR3 protein. The repertoire holds 200,000 to 250,000 distinct CDR3 sequences, with over 12% as singletons. This receptor was obtained from a woman between 18 and 29 years old in good health. The rearrangement uses TRBV6-1 and TRBJ2-1; D possibly corresponds to TRBD1 (5 bases). Sequenced sample: memory (CD45RO+) T cells sorted from blood. The chain's CDR3 is CASSEGGHRYNEQFF. DNA for the CDR3: TGTGCCAGCAGTGAAGGTGGACACCGTTACAATGAGCAGTTCTTC.